These 5 T cell receptor beta chains originate from one sample sequenced in a study of T cell responses to AZD1222 COVID-19 vaccine. Sequenced by immunoSEQ multiplex PCR; TCRdb stores in-frame clones only, minus some. The sample lists about 86,000 clones; roughly nine tenths were seen once. The source was peripheral blood, collected on day 0 of AZD1222 vaccination. Receptors were obtained from an adult in good health.

This clone was seen only a few times. Here the CDR3 DNA reads TGTGCCAGCAGACTGACTAGCGGGAGTGCAGATACGCAGTATTTT. Protein sequence: CASRLTSGSADTQYF. The chain couples TRBV2 to TRBJ2-3; TRBD2 matches at 12 bases. Trimming took 6 bases from V and 4 from J; bases not matched to a gene: 5. The CDR3 covers 15 residues. From germline, CDR1 is SNHLY and CDR2 FYNNEI.

This chain uses TRBV30 with TRBJ1-4; the D is unclear. Looked up from germline, CDR1 is GTSNPN and CDR2 is SVGIG (reference sequence). V lost 1 base and J 10 bases, leaving 16 bases between the germline ends. This CDR3 has 14 residues. CDR3 protein: CAWSASTGFGKLFF. The DNA for the CDR3 is TGTGCCTGGAGTGCGTCGACGGGTTTTGGAAAACTGTTTTTT.

DNA for the CDR3: TGTGCCAGCAGTCGACCGGGACAGGCAACCTACGAGCAGTACTTC. Protein sequence: CASSRPGQATYEQYF. V and J are TRBV28 and TRBJ2-7; TRBD1 matches 8 bases. J lost 2 bases, V lost 5 bases, and 8 bases had no gene match. This CDR3 contains 15 residues. CDR1 is MDHEN, CDR2 SYDVKM, per germline.

J is TRBJ2-5 and V is TRBV9, with 8 bases that match TRBD2. The CDR3 is 15 amino acids. J lost 2 bases, V lost 4 bases, and 7 bases had no gene match. The germline CDR1 and CDR2 sequences are SGDLS and YYNGEE. The DNA of the CDR3 is TGTGCCAGCAGCACCGGGAGGGGAACGCAAGAGACCCAGTACTTC. Residues: CASSTGRGTQETQYF.

The chain links TRBV9 to TRBJ1-1; no clear D. This CDR3 is built from 13 residues. Germline V gene lookup returns CDR1 SGDLS and CDR2 YYNGEE. The V end lost 4 bases, the J end lost 0 bases, and 7 bases lay between the germline ends. Written as DNA, the CDR3 is TGTGCCAGCAGCCATCCATTGAACACTGAAGCTTTCTTT. It codes for CASSHPLNTEAFF.